This T cell receptor (beta chain) derives from a study of blood T cell repertoires in COVID-19. Study details: T cells, B-cell-depleted T cells, or PBMCs provided the cDNA or gDNA that served as material.

In its sample, this clone was seen once. The junction departs from germline at one end; a sequencing error may be responsible. This CDR3 is built from 13 residues. Germline values: CDR1 SGHDN, CDR2 FVKESK. Only in-frame clones appear in the TCRdb table, and some are missing; sequencing was by immunoSEQ multiplex PCR. The sample consists of around 500,000 clones, 80% to 90% of them appearing once. This chain connects TRBV14 to TRBJ1-1; D unclear. The specimen sequenced was peripheral blood. The receptor was derived from a human donor in a cohort sampled during active COVID-19. The CDR3 here is CASSQEWPGSAFF. The CDR3 DNA reads as TGTGCCAGCAGTCAAGAATGGCCGGGGTCGGCTTTCTTT.